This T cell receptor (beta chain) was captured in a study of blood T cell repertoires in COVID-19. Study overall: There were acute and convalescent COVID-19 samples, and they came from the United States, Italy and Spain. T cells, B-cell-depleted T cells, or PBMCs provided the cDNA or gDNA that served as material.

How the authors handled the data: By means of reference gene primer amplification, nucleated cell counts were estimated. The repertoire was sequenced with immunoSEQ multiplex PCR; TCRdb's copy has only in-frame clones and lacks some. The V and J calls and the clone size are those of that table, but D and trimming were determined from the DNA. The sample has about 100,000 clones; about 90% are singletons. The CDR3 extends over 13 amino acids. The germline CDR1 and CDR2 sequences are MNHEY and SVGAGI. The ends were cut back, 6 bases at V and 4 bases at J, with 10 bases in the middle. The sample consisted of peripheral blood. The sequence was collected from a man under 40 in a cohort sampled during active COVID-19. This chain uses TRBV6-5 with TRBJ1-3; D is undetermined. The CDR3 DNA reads TGTGCCAGCAGCTTAGACTCCGGAAACACCATATATTTT. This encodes CASSLDSGNTIYF.